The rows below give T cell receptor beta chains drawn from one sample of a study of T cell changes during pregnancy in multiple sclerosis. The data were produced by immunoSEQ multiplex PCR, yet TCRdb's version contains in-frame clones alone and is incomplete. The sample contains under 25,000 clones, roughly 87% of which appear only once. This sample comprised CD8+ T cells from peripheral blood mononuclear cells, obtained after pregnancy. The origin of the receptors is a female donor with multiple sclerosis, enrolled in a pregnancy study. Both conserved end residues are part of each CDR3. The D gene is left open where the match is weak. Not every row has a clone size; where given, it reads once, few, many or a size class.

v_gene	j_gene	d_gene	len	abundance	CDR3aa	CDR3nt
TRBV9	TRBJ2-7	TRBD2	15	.	CASSDGTSGSYEQYF	TGTGCCAGCAGCGACGGGACTAGCGGGAGCTACGAGCAGTACTTC
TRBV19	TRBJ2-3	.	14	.	CASSMVLGTDTQYF	TGTGCCAGTAGTATGGTTCTAGGCACAGATACGCAGTATTTT
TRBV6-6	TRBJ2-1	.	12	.	CASSYIADEQFF	TGTGCCAGCAGTTACATAGCGGATGAGCAGTTCTTC
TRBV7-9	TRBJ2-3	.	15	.	CASSPGLDHTDTQYF	TGTGCCAGCAGCCCTGGACTGGACCACACAGATACGCAGTATTTT
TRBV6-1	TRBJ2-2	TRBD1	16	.	CASSDFRGRDTGELFF	TGTGCCAGCAGTGATTTCAGGGGGCGCGACACCGGGGAGCTGTTTTTT
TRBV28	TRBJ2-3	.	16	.	CASSLIGGWGTDTQYF	TGTGCCAGCAGCCTAATAGGGGGTTGGGGCACAGATACGCAGTATTTT
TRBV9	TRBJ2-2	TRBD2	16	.	CASSPGLAGVNGELFF	TGTGCCAGCAGCCCTGGACTAGCGGGAGTGAACGGGGAGCTGTTTTTT
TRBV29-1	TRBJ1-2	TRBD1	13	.	CSAAGQFSYGYTF	TGCAGCGCCGCGGGACAGTTCTCCTATGGCTACACCTTC
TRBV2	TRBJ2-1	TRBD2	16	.	CASSEVPSGYNNEQFF	TGTGCCAGCAGTGAGGTACCTAGCGGCTATAACAATGAGCAGTTCTTC
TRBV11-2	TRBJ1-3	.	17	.	CASSSGQTLPSGNTIYF	TGTGCCAGCAGCTCTGGACAGACACTTCCATCTGGAAACACCATATATTTT
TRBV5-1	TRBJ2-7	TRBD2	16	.	CASSLDASGLSYEQYF	TGCGCCAGCAGCTTGGACGCTAGCGGGCTCTCCTACGAGCAGTACTTC
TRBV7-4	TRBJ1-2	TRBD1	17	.	CASSLPIDLTGGAGYTF	TGTGCCAGCAGCTTACCAATCGACTTGACAGGGGGAGCTGGCTACACCTTC
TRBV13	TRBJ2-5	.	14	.	CASSLRDNQETQYF	TGTGCCAGCAGCTTACGAGACAACCAAGAGACCCAGTACTTC
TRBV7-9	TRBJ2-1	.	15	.	CASSLRGSSYNEQFF	TGTGCCAGCAGCTTGCGGGGTAGCTCCTACAATGAGCAGTTCTTC
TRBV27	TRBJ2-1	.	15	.	CASSLLGTTYNEQFF	TGTGCCAGCAGTTTATTAGGGACAACCTACAATGAGCAGTTCTTC
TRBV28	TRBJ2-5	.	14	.	CASSFRVYEETQYF	TGTGCCAGCAGTTTTCGGGTCTACGAAGAGACCCAGTACTTC
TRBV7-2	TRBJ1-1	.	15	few	CASSETGTTYTEAFF	TGTGCCAGCAGCGAGACCGGGACAACTTACACTGAAGCTTTCTTT
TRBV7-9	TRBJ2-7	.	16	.	CASSPGKGRSSYEQYF	TGTGCCAGCAGCCCCGGCAAGGGGAGGTCTTCCTACGAGCAGTACTTC
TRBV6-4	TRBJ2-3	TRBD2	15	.	CASSRSGSGTDTQYF	TGTGCCAGCAGTAGGAGCGGGAGTGGGACAGATACGCAGTATTTT
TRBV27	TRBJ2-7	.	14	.	CASSSWTGTYEQYF	TGTGCCAGCAGTTCCTGGACGGGAACCTACGAGCAGTACTTC
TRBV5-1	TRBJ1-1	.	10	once	CASSFGRAFF	TGCGCCAGCAGCTTTGGTAGAGCTTTCTTT
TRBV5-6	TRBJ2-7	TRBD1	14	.	CASSYRDSAYEQYF	TGTGCCAGCAGCTACCGGGACAGCGCCTACGAGCAGTACTTC
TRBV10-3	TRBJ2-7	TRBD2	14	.	CAISLAGVEYEQYF	TGTGCCATCAGTTTAGCGGGAGTTGAATACGAGCAGTACTTC
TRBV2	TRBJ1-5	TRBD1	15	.	CASRALGQSNQPQHF	TGTGCCAGCAGGGCCCTGGGACAGAGCAATCAGCCCCAGCATTTT
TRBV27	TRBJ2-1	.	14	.	CASSRGGGRNEQFF	TGTGCCAGCAGTCGCGGCGGAGGGAGGAATGAGCAGTTCTTC
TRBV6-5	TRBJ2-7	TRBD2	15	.	CASSVPLAGENEQYF	TGTGCCAGCAGCGTTCCCCTAGCGGGAGAAAACGAGCAGTACTTC
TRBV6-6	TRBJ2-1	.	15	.	CASSPFRGNRDEQFF	TGTGCCAGCAGTCCATTCCGGGGGAACCGGGATGAGCAGTTCTTC
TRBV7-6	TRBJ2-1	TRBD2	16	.	CASSGPIAGVRNEQFF	TGTGCCAGCAGCGGTCCAATAGCGGGAGTTAGGAATGAGCAGTTCTTC
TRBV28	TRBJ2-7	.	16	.	CASSLSIEAATYEQYF	TGTGCCAGCAGTTTATCGATTGAGGCAGCTACCTACGAGCAGTACTTC
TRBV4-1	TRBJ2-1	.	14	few	CASSQEPGGNEQFF	TGCGCCAGCAGCCAAGAACCAGGGGGGAATGAGCAGTTCTTC
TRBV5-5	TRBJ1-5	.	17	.	CASSLDSIFIDNQPQHF	TGTGCCAGCAGCTTGGACTCTATCTTTATTGACAATCAGCCCCAGCATTTT
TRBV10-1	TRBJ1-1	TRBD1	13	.	CASRDRVDTEAFF	TGCGCCAGCAGGGACAGGGTGGACACTGAAGCTTTCTTT
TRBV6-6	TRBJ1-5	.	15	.	CASTRGGGRNQPQHF	TGTGCCAGCACCCGCGGGGGGGGGCGCAATCAGCCCCAGCATTTT
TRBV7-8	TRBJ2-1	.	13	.	CATSFRTWYEQFF	TGTGCCACCAGCTTTAGAACTTGGTATGAGCAGTTCTTC
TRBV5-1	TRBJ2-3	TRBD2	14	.	CASSPGLGADTQYF	TGCGCCAGCAGCCCGGGACTAGGGGCAGATACGCAGTATTTT
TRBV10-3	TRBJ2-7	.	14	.	CAISEPMARDEQYF	TGTGCCATCAGTGAGCCGATGGCCCGTGACGAGCAGTACTTC
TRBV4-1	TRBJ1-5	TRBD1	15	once	CASSQIQGARQPQHF	TGCGCCAGCAGCCAAATACAGGGGGCGAGGCAGCCCCAGCATTTT
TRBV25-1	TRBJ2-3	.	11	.	CASRDSDTQYF	TGTGCCAGCAGGGACTCAGATACGCAGTATTTT
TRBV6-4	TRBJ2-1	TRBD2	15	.	CASSETSGSQNEQFF	TGTGCCAGCAGTGAAACTAGCGGGAGTCAGAATGAGCAGTTCTTC
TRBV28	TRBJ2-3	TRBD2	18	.	CASSPYPSGTSMSDTQYF	TGTGCCAGCAGCCCGTACCCTAGCGGGACCTCCATGTCAGATACGCAGTATTTT